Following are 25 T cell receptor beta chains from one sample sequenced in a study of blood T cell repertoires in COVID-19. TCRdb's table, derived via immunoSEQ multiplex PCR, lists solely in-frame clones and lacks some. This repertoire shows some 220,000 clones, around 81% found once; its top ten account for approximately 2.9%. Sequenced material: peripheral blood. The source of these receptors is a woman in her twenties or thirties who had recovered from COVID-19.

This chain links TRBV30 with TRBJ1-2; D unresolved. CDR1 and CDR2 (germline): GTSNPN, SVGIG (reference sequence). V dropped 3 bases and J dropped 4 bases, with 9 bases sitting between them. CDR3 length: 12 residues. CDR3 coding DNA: TGTGCCTGGAGCTACAGTTCCTATGGCTACACCTTC. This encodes CAWSYSSYGYTF.

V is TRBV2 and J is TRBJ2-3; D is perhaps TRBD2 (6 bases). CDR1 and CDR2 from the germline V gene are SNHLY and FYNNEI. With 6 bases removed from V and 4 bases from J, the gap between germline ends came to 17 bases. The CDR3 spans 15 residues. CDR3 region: CASRSGLYGADTQYF. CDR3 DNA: TGTGCCAGCAGAAGTGGACTATACGGCGCAGATACGCAGTATTTT.

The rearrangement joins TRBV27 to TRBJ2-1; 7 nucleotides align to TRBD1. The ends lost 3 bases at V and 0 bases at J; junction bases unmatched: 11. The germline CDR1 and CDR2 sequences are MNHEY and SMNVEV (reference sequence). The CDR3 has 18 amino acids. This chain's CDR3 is CASSLLGQDSTSYNEQFF. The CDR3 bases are TGTGCCAGCAGTTTGCTAGGACAGGACTCCACCTCCTACAATGAGCAGTTCTTC.

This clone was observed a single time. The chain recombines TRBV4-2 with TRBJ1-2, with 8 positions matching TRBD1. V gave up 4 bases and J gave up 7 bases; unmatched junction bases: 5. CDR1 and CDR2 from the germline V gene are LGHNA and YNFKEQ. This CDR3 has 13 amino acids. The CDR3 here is CASSPGGESGYTF. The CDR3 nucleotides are TGTGCCAGCAGCCCAGGGGGCGAAAGTGGCTACACCTTC.

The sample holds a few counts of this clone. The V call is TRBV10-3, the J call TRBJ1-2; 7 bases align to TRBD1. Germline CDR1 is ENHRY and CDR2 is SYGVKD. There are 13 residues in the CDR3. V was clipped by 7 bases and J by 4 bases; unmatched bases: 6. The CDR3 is CAITTQGSYGYTF. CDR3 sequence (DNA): TGTGCCATCACCACACAGGGGTCCTATGGCTACACCTTC.

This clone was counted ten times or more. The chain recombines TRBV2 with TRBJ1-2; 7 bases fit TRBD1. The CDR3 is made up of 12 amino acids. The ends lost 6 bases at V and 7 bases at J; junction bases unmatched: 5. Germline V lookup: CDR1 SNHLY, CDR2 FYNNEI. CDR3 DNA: TGTGCCAGCAGGATGACAGGGTTTGGCTACACCTTC. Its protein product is CASRMTGFGYTF.

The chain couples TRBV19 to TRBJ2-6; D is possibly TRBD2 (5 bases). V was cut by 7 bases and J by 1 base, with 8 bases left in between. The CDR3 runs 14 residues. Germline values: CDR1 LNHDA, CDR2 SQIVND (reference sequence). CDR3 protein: CASKRESGANVLTF. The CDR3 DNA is TGTGCCAGTAAGAGGGAATCTGGGGCCAACGTCCTGACTTTC. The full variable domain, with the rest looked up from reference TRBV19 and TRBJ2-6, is DGGITQSPKYLFRKEGQNVTLSCEQNLNHDAMYWYRQDPGQGLRLIYYSQIVNDFQKGDIAEGYSVSREKKESFPLTVTSAQKNPTAFYLCASKRESGANVLTFGAGSRLTVL.

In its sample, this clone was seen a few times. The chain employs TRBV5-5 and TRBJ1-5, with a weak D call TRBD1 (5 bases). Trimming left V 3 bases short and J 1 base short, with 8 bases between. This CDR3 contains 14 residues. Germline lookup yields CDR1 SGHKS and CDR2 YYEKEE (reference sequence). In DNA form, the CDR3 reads TGTGCCAGCAGCTCCAAGGGGAGCAATCAGCCCCAGCATTTT. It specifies CASSSKGSNQPQHF.

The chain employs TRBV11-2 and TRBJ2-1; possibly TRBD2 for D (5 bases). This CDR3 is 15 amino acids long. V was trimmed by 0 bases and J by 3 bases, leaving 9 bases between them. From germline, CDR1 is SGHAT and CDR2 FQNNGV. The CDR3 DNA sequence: TGTGCCAGCAGCTTAGATAACGGACTCTACAATGAGCAGTTCTTC. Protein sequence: CASSLDNGLYNEQFF.

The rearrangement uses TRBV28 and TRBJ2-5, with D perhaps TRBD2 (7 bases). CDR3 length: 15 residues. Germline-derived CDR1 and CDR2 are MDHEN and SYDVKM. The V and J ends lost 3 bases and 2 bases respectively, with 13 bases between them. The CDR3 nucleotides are TGTGCCAGCAGTTTGGGAGGGGGAAGACAAGAGACCCAGTACTTC. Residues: CASSLGGGRQETQYF.

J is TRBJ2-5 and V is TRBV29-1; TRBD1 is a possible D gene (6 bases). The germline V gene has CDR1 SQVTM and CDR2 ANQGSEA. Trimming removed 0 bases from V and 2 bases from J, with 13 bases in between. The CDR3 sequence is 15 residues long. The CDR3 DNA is TGCAGCGTTGAAGATCGACAGGCTTATCAAGAGACCCAGTACTTC. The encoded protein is CSVEDRQAYQETQYF.

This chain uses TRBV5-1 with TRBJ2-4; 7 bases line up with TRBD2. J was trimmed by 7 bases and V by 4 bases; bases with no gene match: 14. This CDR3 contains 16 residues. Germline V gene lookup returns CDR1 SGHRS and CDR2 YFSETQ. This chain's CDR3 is CASSVAAGRGSNIQYF. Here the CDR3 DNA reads TGCGCCAGCAGCGTTGCTGCGGGGCGGGGGTCTAACATTCAGTACTTC.

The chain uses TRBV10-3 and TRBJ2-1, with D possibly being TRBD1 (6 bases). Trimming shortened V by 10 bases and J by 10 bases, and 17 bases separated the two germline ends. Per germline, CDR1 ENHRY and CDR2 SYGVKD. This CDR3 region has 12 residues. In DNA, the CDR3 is TGTGCCACCTTAGGGGAACAGGGAGAGCAGTTCTTC. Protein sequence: CATLGEQGEQFF.

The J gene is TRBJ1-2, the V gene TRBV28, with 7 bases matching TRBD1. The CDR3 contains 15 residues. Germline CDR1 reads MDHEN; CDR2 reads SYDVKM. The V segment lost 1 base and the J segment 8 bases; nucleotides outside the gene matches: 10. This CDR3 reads CASSLSPYRGGGYTF. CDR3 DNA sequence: TGTGCCAGCAGTTTATCACCCTACAGGGGAGGCGGCTACACCTTC.

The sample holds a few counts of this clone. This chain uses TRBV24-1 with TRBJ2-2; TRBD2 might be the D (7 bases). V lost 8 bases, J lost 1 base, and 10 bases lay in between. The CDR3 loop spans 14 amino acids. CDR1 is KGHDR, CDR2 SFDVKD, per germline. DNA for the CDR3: TGTGCCACCAACGGGGGGCAGAACACCGGGGAGCTGTTTTTT. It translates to CATNGGQNTGELFF.

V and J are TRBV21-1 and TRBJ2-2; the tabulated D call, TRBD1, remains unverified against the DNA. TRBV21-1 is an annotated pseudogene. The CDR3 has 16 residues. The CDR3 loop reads CASSIWGGANTGELFF. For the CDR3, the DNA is TGTGCCAGCAGCATCTGGGGCGGAGCGAACACCGGGGAGCTGTTTTTT.

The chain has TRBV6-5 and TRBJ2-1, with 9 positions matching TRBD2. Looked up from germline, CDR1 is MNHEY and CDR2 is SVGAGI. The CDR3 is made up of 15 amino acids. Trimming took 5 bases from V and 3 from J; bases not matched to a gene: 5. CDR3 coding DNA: TGTGCCAGCAGTCTAGCGGGACTTATCTACAATGAGCAGTTCTTC. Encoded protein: CASSLAGLIYNEQFF.

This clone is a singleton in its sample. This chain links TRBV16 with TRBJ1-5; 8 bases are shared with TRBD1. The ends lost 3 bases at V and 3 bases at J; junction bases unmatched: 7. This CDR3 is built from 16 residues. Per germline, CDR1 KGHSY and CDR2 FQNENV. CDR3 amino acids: CASSQPGQVPNQPQHF. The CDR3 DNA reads TGTGCCAGCAGCCAGCCGGGACAGGTACCCAATCAGCCCCAGCATTTT.

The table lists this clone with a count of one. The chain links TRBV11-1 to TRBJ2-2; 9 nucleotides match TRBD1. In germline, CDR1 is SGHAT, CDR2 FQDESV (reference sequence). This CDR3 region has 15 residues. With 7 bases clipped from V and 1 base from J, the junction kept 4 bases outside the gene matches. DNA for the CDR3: TGTGCCAGCACCTCGGACAGGGGGAACACCGGGGAGCTGTTTTTT. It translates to CASTSDRGNTGELFF. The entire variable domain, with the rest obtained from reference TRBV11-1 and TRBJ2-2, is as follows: EAEVAQSPRYKITEKSQAVAFWCDPISGHATLYWYRQILGQGPELLVQFQDESVVDDSQLPKDRFSAERLKGVDSTLKIQPAELGDSAMYLCASTSDRGNTGELFFGEGSRLTVL.

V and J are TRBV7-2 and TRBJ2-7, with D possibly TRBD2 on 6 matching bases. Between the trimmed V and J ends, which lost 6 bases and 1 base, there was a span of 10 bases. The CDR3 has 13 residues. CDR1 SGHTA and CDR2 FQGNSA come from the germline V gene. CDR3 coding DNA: TGTGCCAGCAGTGGGGACTTTTCCTACGAGCAGTACTTC. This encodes CASSGDFSYEQYF.

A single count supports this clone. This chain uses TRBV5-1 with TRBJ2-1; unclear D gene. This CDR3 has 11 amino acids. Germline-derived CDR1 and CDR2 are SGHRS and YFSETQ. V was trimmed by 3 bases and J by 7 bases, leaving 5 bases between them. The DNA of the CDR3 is TGCGCCAGCAGCTCAGCGAATGAGCAGTTCTTC. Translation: CASSSANEQFF.

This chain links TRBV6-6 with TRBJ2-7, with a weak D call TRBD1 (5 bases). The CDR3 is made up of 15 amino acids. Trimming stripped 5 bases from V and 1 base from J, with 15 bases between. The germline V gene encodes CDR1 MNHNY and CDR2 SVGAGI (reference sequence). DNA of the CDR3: TGTGCCAGCAGTCCTTCTTGGACACGATCCTACGAGCAGTACTTC. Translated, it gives CASSPSWTRSYEQYF.

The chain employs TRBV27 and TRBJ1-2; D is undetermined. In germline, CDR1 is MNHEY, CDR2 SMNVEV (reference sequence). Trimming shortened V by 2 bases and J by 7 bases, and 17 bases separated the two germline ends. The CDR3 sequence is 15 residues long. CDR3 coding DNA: TGTGCCAGCAGTTTAGGTCCGGGAATGTCGTCTGGCTACACCTTC. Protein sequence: CASSLGPGMSSGYTF.

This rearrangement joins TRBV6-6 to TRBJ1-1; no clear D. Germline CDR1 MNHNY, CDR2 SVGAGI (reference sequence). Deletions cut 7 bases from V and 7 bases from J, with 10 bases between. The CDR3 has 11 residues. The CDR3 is CASILSYEAFF. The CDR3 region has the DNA TGTGCCAGCATCCTCAGTTATGAAGCTTTCTTT.

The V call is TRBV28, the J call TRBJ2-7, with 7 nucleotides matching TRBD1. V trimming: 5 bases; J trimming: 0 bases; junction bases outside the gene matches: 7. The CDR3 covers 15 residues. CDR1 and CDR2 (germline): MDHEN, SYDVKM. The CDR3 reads CASSRRHRGSYEQYF. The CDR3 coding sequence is TGTGCCAGCAGTCGGCGCCACAGGGGCTCCTACGAGCAGTACTTC.